Each of the 20 T cell receptor beta chains below was sequenced from the same sample in a study of blood T cells in healthy people across ages. Through a sample-barcoded 5' primer and a J-beta primer mix, a second PCR was run for 7 to 11 cycles. Each CDR3 protein is one row after TCRdb ran MiXCR on the 5' RACE reads. The sample contains roughly 700,000 distinct CDR3 sequences, about 30% of which appear only once. Sequenced: blood. These receptors all come from a woman aged 80 or over in good health.

This clonotype was found many times. The CDR3 sequence: CASSPKGLVSPGANVLTF. CDR3 bases: TGTGCCAGCAGCCCTAAAGGGCTAGTATCTCCTGGGGCCAACGTCCTGACTTTC. V usage is TRBV7-3 and J usage is TRBJ2-6; D gene unclear. Trimming pared 5 bases from V and 2 bases from J, leaving 19 bases between. This CDR3 is built from 18 residues. Per germline, CDR1 SGHTA and CDR2 FQGTGA.

Points on this clonotype: Given a much more abundant clone one base away, this may be a read error. The chain combines TRBV6-2 or TRBV6-3 with TRBJ2-7, with a tentative D call TRBD2 (6 bases). There are 15 residues in the CDR3. CDR1 MNHEY and CDR2 SVGEGT come from the germline V gene. The CDR3 protein is CARSNGASVSYEQYF. CDR3 DNA sequence: TGTGCCCGCAGTAATGGGGCTAGCGTGTCCTACGAGCAGTACTTC.

This clonotype showed up many times. The chain couples TRBV6-4 to TRBJ2-3; D may be TRBD1 (5 bases). This CDR3 has 14 amino acids. With 0 bases removed from V and 4 bases from J, the gap between germline ends came to 8 bases. In germline, CDR1 is MRHNA, CDR2 SNTAGT. CDR3 amino acids: CASSDSIGADTQYF. The CDR3 DNA is TGTGCCAGCAGTGACTCGATAGGGGCAGATACGCAGTATTTT.

This chain connects TRBV29-1 to TRBJ2-5, with 7 bases identical to TRBD2. The CDR3 spans 16 residues. V dropped 4 bases and J dropped 1; count of bases not matched to a gene: 12. CDR1 SQVTM and CDR2 ANQGSEA come from the germline V gene. CDR3: CSVGASGTGIQETQYF. Written as DNA, the CDR3 is TGCAGCGTTGGGGCTAGCGGAACGGGGATCCAAGAGACCCAGTACTTC.

This chain uses TRBV7-8 with TRBJ2-5, with D possibly matching TRBD1 (5 bases). Germline CDR1 and CDR2: SGHVS and FQNEAQ. The germline V and J ends were trimmed by 2 bases and 1 base, with 14 bases remaining between them. The CDR3 runs to 16 residues. The CDR3 is CASSLLARAIQETQYF. The CDR3 DNA follows: TGTGCCAGCAGCTTATTGGCCAGGGCCATCCAAGAGACCCAGTACTTC.

Ten or more counts support this clonotype. V usage is TRBV7-3 and J usage is TRBJ2-7, with TRBD2 matching over 11 bases. The CDR3 runs to 14 residues. V lost 5 bases and J lost 2; bases outside the gene matches: 2. Germline CDR1 and CDR2: SGHTA and FQGTGA. This CDR3 reads CASSTSGGPYEQYF. The CDR3 DNA sequence: TGTGCCAGCAGCACTAGCGGGGGCCCCTACGAGCAGTACTTC.

Notes on this clonotype: Given a much more abundant clone one base away, this may be a read error. This chain connects TRBV5-5 to TRBJ1-1; D may be TRBD1 (6 bases). Germline assignment: CDR1 SGHKS and CDR2 YYEKEE (reference sequence). The V end was cut by 3 bases, the J end by 0 bases, with 6 bases between. There are 13 residues in the CDR3. CDR3 loop: CASSWDMNTEAFF. As DNA, the CDR3 is TGTGCCAGCAGCTGGGACATGAACACTGAAGCTTTCTTT.

This clonotype was detected ten times or more. The chain has TRBV11-2 and TRBJ1-6, with D perhaps TRBD1 (5 bases). Germline V lookup: CDR1 SGHAT, CDR2 FQNNGV. This CDR3 region has 15 residues. V dropped 5 bases and J dropped 9 bases, with 17 bases sitting between them. This CDR3 reads CASSRGGGTGSPLHF. CDR3 DNA: TGTGCCAGCAGCCGGGGCGGGGGTACTGGTTCACCCCTCCACTTT. The variable domain in full, completed from reference TRBV11-2 and TRBJ1-6, reads EAGVAQSPRYKIIEKRQSVAFWCNPISGHATLYWYQQILGQGPKLLIQFQNNGVVDDSQLPKDRFSAERLKGVDSTLKIQPAKLEDSAVYLCASSRGGGTGSPLHFGNGTRLTVT.

As DNA, the CDR3 is TGTGCCAGCAGTGGGCAGGGGAGCTCCTACGAGCAGTACTTC. This translates into CASSGQGSSYEQYF. The chain links TRBV27 to TRBJ2-7; a weak D match, TRBD1 (6 bases). The CDR3 covers 14 residues. Germline V CDR1 and CDR2: MNHEY, SMNVEV (reference sequence). Trimming removed 5 bases at V and 0 bases at J, with 11 bases between.

This clonotype was seen at least ten times. This chain uses TRBV12-3 or TRBV12-4 with TRBJ2-1; 9 bases line up with TRBD1. The CDR3 runs 14 residues. V lost 6 bases and J lost 7; bases outside the gene matches: 7. CDR3 protein: CASSGQGIPNEQFF. The CDR3 DNA follows: TGTGCCAGCAGCGGACAGGGGATTCCAAATGAGCAGTTCTTC.

The chain combines TRBV5-1 with TRBJ2-1, with 13 nucleotides matching TRBD2. Trimming at V came to 4 bases and at J to 0 bases, leaving 10 bases not matched to a gene. The CDR3 loop spans 19 amino acids. Germline values: CDR1 SGHRS, CDR2 YFSETQ. CDR3 loop: CASSPWTSGGMSSYNEQFF. In DNA form, the CDR3 reads TGCGCCAGCAGCCCATGGACTAGCGGGGGAATGAGCTCCTACAATGAGCAGTTCTTC.

The rearrangement joins TRBV20-1 to TRBJ2-1; 8 bases line up with TRBD2. This CDR3 has 14 residues. Germline CDR1 DFQATT, CDR2 SNEGSKA (reference sequence). V shed 6 bases, J shed 8 bases, and the junction held 12 bases outside the gene matches. In nucleotides, the CDR3 is TGCAGTGCCACCAGCGGGGGCCCTATCGATGAGCAGTTCTTC. Amino acids: CSATSGGPIDEQFF.

The rearrangement joins TRBV3-1 to TRBJ1-3; D unresolved. Germline loops: CDR1 LGHDT, CDR2 YNNKEL (reference sequence). The length of the CDR3 is 14 residues. V lost 1 base and J lost 7, with 11 bases in between. This CDR3 is CASSQGAPPNTIYF. As DNA, the CDR3 is TGTGCCAGCAGCCAAGGGGCCCCCCCGAACACCATATATTTT.

This clonotype was observed at least ten times. This clone may be a read error of a much larger clone one base away. V and J are TRBV5-1 and TRBJ2-5; 9 bases match TRBD1. The CDR3 extends over 13 amino acids. V lost 7 bases and J lost 11; bases outside the gene matches: 12. Germline V gives CDR1 SGHRS, CDR2 YFSETQ. The CDR3 region has the DNA TGCGCCAGCGCACAGGGGGCTTACAATGAGCAGTACTTC. It encodes CASAQGAYNEQYF.

There are many counts of this clonotype. The chain uses TRBV2 and TRBJ2-6; 8 bases align to TRBD2. This CDR3 contains 19 residues. CDR1 is SNHLY and CDR2 is FYNNEI in the germline V gene. V was clipped by 7 bases and J by 0 bases; unmatched bases: 14. The CDR3 region has the DNA TGTGCCAGCACTAGAGGGGCGGGGGGCGCCACCTCTGGGGCCAACGTCCTGACTTTC. Protein sequence: CASTRGAGGATSGANVLTF.

This clonotype was detected a few times. A much bigger clone sits one base away, suggesting this may be a read error. The V gene is TRBV12-1, the J gene TRBJ2-1; the D call TRBD1 from the table was never checked on the DNA. TRBV12-1 is termed a pseudogene. The CDR3 length is 15 residues. CDR3 sequence reads: CASIAGWGSDNEQFF. Written as DNA, the CDR3 is TGTGCCAGCATCGCGGGGTGGGGGTCGGACAATGAGCAGTTCTTC.

The genes are TRBV6-5 and TRBJ2-7; D remains unclear. V lost 6 bases and J lost 3, with 15 bases in between. Germline lookup yields CDR1 MNHEY and CDR2 SVGAGI. The CDR3 is made up of 14 amino acids. The CDR3 sequence is CASRRYPGSYEQYF. The CDR3 coding sequence is TGTGCCAGCAGGCGCTACCCGGGTAGCTACGAGCAGTACTTC.

The chain recombines TRBV28 with TRBJ2-1, with TRBD2 as a possible D gene (5 bases). The length of the CDR3 is 16 residues. CDR1 MDHEN and CDR2 SYDVKM come from the germline V gene. The V gene lost 5 bases and the J gene lost 3 bases, with 17 bases spanning the gap. The CDR3 bases are TGTGCCAGCAGTCCCTTTAGGATAGGAGGCTACAATGAGCAGTTCTTC. As protein: CASSPFRIGGYNEQFF.

The V and J genes are TRBV7-2 and TRBJ2-1; tentatively, D is TRBD1 (6 bases). From germline, CDR1 is SGHTA and CDR2 FQGNSA. The V gene lost 5 bases and the J gene lost 11 bases, with 19 bases spanning the gap. The CDR3 sequence is 14 residues long. In DNA, the CDR3 is TGTGCCAGCAGCCCAGGGGCAGGGAGCGATAAGCAGTTCTTC. It specifies CASSPGAGSDKQFF.

There are a few counts of this clonotype. A much larger clone lies one base from this, so it may be a read error. The rearrangement uses TRBV9 and TRBJ2-7; 7 nucleotides align to TRBD2. V dropped 3 bases and J dropped 3; count of bases not matched to a gene: 6. The CDR3 totals 14 residues. Per the germline V gene, CDR1 is SGDLS and CDR2 is YYNGEE. The CDR3, as DNA: TGTGCCAGCAGCGGGGGGGGAGGGATCTACGAGCAGTACTTC. Amino acid sequence: CASSGGGGIYEQYF.